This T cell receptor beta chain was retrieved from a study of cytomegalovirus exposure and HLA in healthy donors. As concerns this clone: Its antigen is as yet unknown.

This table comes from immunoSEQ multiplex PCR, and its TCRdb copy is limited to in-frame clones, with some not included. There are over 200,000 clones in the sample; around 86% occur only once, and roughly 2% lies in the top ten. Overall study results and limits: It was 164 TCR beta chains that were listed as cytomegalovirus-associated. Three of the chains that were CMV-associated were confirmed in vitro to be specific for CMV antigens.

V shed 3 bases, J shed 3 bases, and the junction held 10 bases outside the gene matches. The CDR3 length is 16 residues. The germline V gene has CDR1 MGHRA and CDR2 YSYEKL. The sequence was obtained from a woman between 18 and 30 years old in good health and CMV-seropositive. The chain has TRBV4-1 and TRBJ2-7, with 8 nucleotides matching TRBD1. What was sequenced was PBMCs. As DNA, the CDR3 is TGCGCCAGCAGCCAGGAACCGGGACAGGTCCTCTACGAGCAGTACTTC. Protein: CASSQEPGQVLYEQYF.